The T cell receptor (beta chain) described here comes from a study of shared clonotypes between healthy human individuals. The study's findings and limits: Rarefaction showed that sequencing of sorted subsets was incomplete (despite large depth).

The CDR3 covers 16 residues. Germline V lookup: CDR1 SNHLY, CDR2 FYNNEI. V shed 6 bases and J 5 bases; nucleotides not matched to a gene: 12. The table lists this clone with a count of one. Its antigen remains unknown. In the authors' workflow: Filtering was not the same, since immunoSEQ gave junction-only sequences without quality scores. The protocol was immunoSEQ multiplex PCR, while the TCRdb copy is restricted to in-frame clones and leaves out a portion. V and J calls and clone size are as listed in that table; D and trimming were resolved from the DNA. The sample lists about 2 million clones; about 95% were seen once. It was CD45RO-negative cells, positively selected for CCR7, that made up naive CD8 cells, with terminally differentiated effector memory CD45RA+ cells excluded. Within Nashville, Tennessee resided all donors, each a Caucasian adult.

J is TRBJ1-2 and V is TRBV2; 10 nucleotides align to TRBD1. The TCR was taken from a man aged 18 to 29 in good health. Sequencing was done on a sample of naive CD8+ T cells sorted from blood. In nucleotides, the CDR3 is TGTGCCAGCAGGGACCCCGGGACAGGGGACGGGTATGGCTACACCTTC. This encodes CASRDPGTGDGYGYTF.